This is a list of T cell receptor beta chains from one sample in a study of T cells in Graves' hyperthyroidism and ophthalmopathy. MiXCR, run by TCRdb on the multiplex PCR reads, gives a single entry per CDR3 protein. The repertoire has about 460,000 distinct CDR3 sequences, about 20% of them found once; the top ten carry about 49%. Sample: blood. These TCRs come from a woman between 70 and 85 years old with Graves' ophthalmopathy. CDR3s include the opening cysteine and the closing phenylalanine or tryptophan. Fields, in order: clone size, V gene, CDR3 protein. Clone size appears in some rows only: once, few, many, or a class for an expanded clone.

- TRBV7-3 CASSSTGNAGANVLTF
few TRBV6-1 CASPVPSTDTQYF
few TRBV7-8 CASSLGSVPGAEAFF
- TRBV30 CAWSVLAAYNEQFF
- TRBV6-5 CASSYGAENTEAFF
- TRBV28 CASSPWQGGGYTF
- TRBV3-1 CASSPHPGDGNTEAFF
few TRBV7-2 CASSLWRGNYGYTF
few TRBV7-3 CASSWTSGSQNEQFF
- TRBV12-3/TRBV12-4 CASSLLRGSAHEQYF
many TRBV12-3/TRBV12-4 CASSAGDTAVSYEQYF
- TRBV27 CASSWGQDTGELFF
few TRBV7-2 CASRGQGNTQFF
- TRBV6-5 CASSYLGQGAQGTQYF
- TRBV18 CASSPGTGGIQPQHF
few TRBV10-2 CASSEMGNRENEQYF
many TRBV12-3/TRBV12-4 CASSPGGDRKNEQFF
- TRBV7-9 CASSFDTTQETQYF
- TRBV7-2 CATSNRGADTQYF
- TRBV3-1 CASSQVREEAFF
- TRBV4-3 CASSQGQSSTDTQYF
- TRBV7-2 CASSLVGGQGAGGTEAFF
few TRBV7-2 CASSLAPSGIQETQYF
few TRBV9 CASSVRSGTYQETQYF
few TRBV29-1 CSVEIGLAGAGEQYF
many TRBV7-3 CASSWTGATGELFF
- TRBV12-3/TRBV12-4 CASSLRDNGACGYTF
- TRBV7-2 CASSSDPDRGYEQYF
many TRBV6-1 CASSDRASDTQYF
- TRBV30 CAWSPLTRPEQYF
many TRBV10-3 CAISGETSNQPQHF
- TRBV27 CASSFTSPGLNTQYF
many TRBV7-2 CASSLMRNEQYF
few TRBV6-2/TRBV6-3 CAAARSAGTEAFF
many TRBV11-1 CASSLNRESVKQYF
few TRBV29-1 CSVEPGRIAGNTIYF
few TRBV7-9 CASRPRPLRRANVLTF
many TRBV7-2 CASSSGTGDRPQHF
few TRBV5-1 CASSLDRGQQPQHF
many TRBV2 CASRGGLAGGKNIQYF
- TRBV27 CASRTGIETQYF
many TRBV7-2 CASSLDSGAEKLFF
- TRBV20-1 CSASLSWRGLSGYTF
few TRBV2 CASSDGRFYGYTF
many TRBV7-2 CASSYKRPGHSAGGYTF
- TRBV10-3 CAISASFETSGALRETQYF
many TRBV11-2 CASSASYLTGTDTQYF
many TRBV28 CASSLRSGLAYLMTQFF
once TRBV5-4 CASSLDSAGGSKNIQYF
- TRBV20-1 CSAREGIQAFF
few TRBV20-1 CSAQGLAGGRRTDTQYF
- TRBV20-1 CSASSRQDLYEQYF
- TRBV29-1 CSVLAGLAETQYF